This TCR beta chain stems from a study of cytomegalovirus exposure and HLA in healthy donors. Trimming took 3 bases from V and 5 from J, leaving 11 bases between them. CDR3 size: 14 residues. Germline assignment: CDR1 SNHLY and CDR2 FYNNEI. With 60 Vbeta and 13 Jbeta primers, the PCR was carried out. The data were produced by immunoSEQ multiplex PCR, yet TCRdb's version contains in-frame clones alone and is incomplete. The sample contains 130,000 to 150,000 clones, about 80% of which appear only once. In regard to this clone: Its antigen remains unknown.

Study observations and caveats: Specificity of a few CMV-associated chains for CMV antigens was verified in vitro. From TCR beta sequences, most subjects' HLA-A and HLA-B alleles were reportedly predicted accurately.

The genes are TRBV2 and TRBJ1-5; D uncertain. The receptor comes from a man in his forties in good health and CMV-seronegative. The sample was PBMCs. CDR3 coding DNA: TGTGCCAGCAGTGAGATAGTCTTAGATCAGCCCCAGCATTTT. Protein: CASSEIVLDQPQHF.